A single sample is the source of the 21 T cell receptor beta chains below, sequenced in a study of blood T cell repertoires in COVID-19. Method: immunoSEQ multiplex PCR; TCRdb's copy keeps in-frame clones and lacks some. The sample includes around 20,000 clones, 85% to 90% of them seen just once. Sequenced input: peripheral blood. The receptor source for this set is a human donor in a cohort sampled during active COVID-19.

This rearrangement joins TRBV5-1 to TRBJ2-3; 7 bases align to TRBD2. V was clipped by 7 bases and J by 2 bases; unmatched bases: 7. The germline gives CDR1 SGHRS, CDR2 YFSETQ. The CDR3 extends over 14 amino acids. This CDR3 is CASHLAEITDTQYF. The CDR3 region has the DNA TGCGCCAGCCATCTAGCGGAGATCACAGATACGCAGTATTTT. Variable domain in full (rest from reference TRBV5-1 and TRBJ2-3): KAGVTQTPRYLIKTRGQQVTLSCSPISGHRSVSWYQQTPGQGLQFLFEYFSETQRNKGNFPGRFSGRQFSNSRSEMNVSTLELGDSALYLCASHLAEITDTQYFGPGTRLTVL.

This sequence joins TRBV10-3 and TRBJ2-3; TRBD2 is a possible D gene (6 bases). From germline, CDR1 is ENHRY and CDR2 SYGVKD. The CDR3 consists of 14 residues. Deletions cut 0 bases from V and 2 bases from J, with 6 bases between. The CDR3 bases are TGTGCCATCAGTGAGTCGGACTACACAGATACGCAGTATTTT. Its protein is CAISESDYTDTQYF.

CDR3 DNA: TGTGCCAGCAGCAAGGACCCCGGTGAGGGTTCACCCCTCCACTTT. It encodes CASSKDPGEGSPLHF. V is TRBV5-4 and J is TRBJ1-6; D ambiguous. Trimming took 4 bases from V and 9 from J, leaving 17 bases between them. Germline loops: CDR1 SGHNT, CDR2 YYREEE (reference sequence). CDR3 length equals 15 residues. Full variable domain (remainder filled in from reference TRBV5-4 and TRBJ1-6): ETGVTQSPTHLIKTRGQQVTLRCSSQSGHNTVSWYQQALGQGPQFIFQYYREEENGRGNFPPRFSGLQFPNYSSELNVNALELDDSALYLCASSKDPGEGSPLHFGNGTRLTVT.

This clone has only a few counts. The genes are TRBV24-1 and TRBJ2-1; D perhaps matches TRBD1 (6 bases). The germline V and J ends were trimmed by 4 bases and 6 bases, with 12 bases remaining between them. The germline CDR1 and CDR2 sequences are KGHDR and SFDVKD. CDR3 size: 14 residues. The CDR3 sequence is CATSEQGLGNEQFF. The CDR3 DNA reads as TGTGCCACCAGTGAACAGGGTTTAGGCAATGAGCAGTTCTTC.

The rearrangement joins TRBV28 to TRBJ1-6, with 7 bases fitting TRBD1. With 1 base clipped from V and 3 bases from J, the junction kept 9 bases outside the gene matches. Germline-derived CDR1 and CDR2 are MDHEN and SYDVKM. The CDR3 totals 18 residues. CDR3 coding DNA: TGTGCCAGCAGTTTATCCCCCACAGGGGTGAGCTATAATTCACCCCTCCACTTT. It translates to CASSLSPTGVSYNSPLHF.

This chain connects TRBV10-3 to TRBJ2-3; D perhaps matches TRBD2 (6 bases). The CDR3 consists of 16 residues. The V gene's germline CDR1 is ENHRY and CDR2 SYGVKD. Trimming took 10 bases from V and 1 from J, leaving 21 bases between them. CDR3 protein: CATGVAGPGGTDTQYF. The CDR3 bases are TGTGCCACCGGGGTTGCGGGACCCGGGGGCACAGATACGCAGTATTTT.

The J gene is TRBJ2-3, the V gene TRBV27, with 7 bases fitting TRBD2. The V gene's germline CDR1 is MNHEY and CDR2 SMNVEV (reference sequence). This CDR3 comprises 17 residues. With V trimmed by 6 bases and J by 4 bases, 16 bases remained unmatched. The CDR3 sequence is CASSRFPTSVTADTQYF. The CDR3, as DNA: TGTGCCAGCAGCCGATTCCCCACTAGCGTTACAGCAGATACGCAGTATTTT.

This clone was observed once. This chain uses TRBV5-1 with TRBJ2-7; 7 bases line up with TRBD1. From germline, CDR1 is SGHRS and CDR2 YFSETQ. Unmatched junction bases numbered 6, after V lost 0 bases and J lost 3 bases. The CDR3 spans 15 residues. The CDR3 sequence is CASSLVSDRVYEQYF. CDR3 coding DNA: TGCGCCAGCAGCTTGGTATCAGACAGGGTCTACGAGCAGTACTTC.

This clone has only one observation. The V gene is TRBV3-1 (or the pseudogene TRBV3-2), the J gene TRBJ2-5; 13 bases are a match to TRBD2. The CDR3 totals 16 residues. V shed 4 bases, J shed 5 bases, and the junction held 7 bases outside the gene matches. The germline V gene has CDR1 LGHDT and CDR2 YNNKEL (reference sequence). The CDR3 nucleotides are TGTGCCAGCAGCCTTAGCTGGACTAGCGGGAGCGAGACCCAGTACTTC. Protein: CASSLSWTSGSETQYF.

This chain connects TRBV6-1 to TRBJ1-1; no reliable D call. The CDR3 covers 13 residues. V was cut by 2 bases and J by 4 bases, with 8 bases left in between. CDR1 is MNHNS and CDR2 is SASEGT in the germline V gene. The CDR3 DNA follows: TGTGCCAGCAGTGAACGGGGAGGCACTGAAGCTTTCTTT. Residues: CASSERGGTEAFF.

This clone came up a few times. The chain uses TRBV4-1 and TRBJ2-3; 7 bases align to TRBD2. The CDR3 extends over 14 amino acids. The V and J ends lost 3 bases and 5 bases, in that order; junction bases with no gene match: 5. Per germline, CDR1 MGHRA and CDR2 YSYEKL. CDR3 sequence reads: CASSHREVEDTQYF. For the CDR3, the DNA is TGCGCCAGCAGCCACCGGGAGGTTGAAGATACGCAGTATTTT.

The J gene is TRBJ2-2, the V gene TRBV6-5, with TRBD2 matching 8 bases. The CDR3 sequence is 14 residues long. Germline CDR1 reads MNHEY; CDR2 reads SVGAGI. V gave up 6 bases and J gave up 0 bases; unmatched junction bases: 0. The CDR3 nucleotides read TGTGCCAGCAGCGGGAGGGCGAACACCGGGGAGCTGTTTTTT. Protein product: CASSGRANTGELFF.

DNA of the CDR3: TGTGCCAGCAGTTCCCGGGGGGGGTCTCACACTGAAGCTTTCTTT. Amino acids: CASSSRGGSHTEAFF. V gene TRBV6-5 combines with J gene TRBJ1-1; D possibly corresponds to TRBD1 (5 bases). The V end was cut by 4 bases, the J end by 3 bases, with 15 bases between. This CDR3 is 15 amino acids long. Germline-derived CDR1 and CDR2 are MNHEY and SVGAGI.

The CDR3 is CASSRTPQGTHSGANVLTF. Here the CDR3 DNA reads TGTGCCAGCAGCCGGACCCCACAGGGGACACACTCTGGGGCCAACGTCCTGACTTTC. This chain joins TRBV27 and TRBJ2-6; 7 bases are shared with TRBD1. With V trimmed by 6 bases and J by 0 bases, 14 bases remained unmatched. Germline-derived CDR1 and CDR2 are MNHEY and SMNVEV (reference sequence). This CDR3 is 19 amino acids long.

In this sample, this clone turned up once. The chain uses TRBV24-1 and TRBJ2-1; D gene unclear. CDR1 and CDR2 (germline): KGHDR, SFDVKD. The CDR3 is made up of 12 amino acids. V lost 12 bases and J lost 5, with 13 bases in between. The CDR3 protein is CAAARMDNEQFF. The CDR3 coding sequence is TGTGCCGCCGCGAGGATGGACAATGAGCAGTTCTTC.

This chain joins TRBV5-1 and TRBJ1-6, with D maybe TRBD1 (5 bases). The CDR3 totals 15 residues. Germline V gene data show CDR1 as SGHRS and CDR2 as YFSETQ. Between the trimmed V and J ends, which lost 3 bases and 9 bases, there was a span of 16 bases. CDR3 bases: TGCGCCAGCAGCTCTCTTGGGGCAAGTGCTTCACCCCTCCACTTT. Encoded protein: CASSSLGASASPLHF.

This clone appeared a few times. V gene TRBV4-1 combines with J gene TRBJ2-5, with D possibly TRBD2 on 8 matching bases. This CDR3 contains 17 residues. Germline V gives CDR1 MGHRA, CDR2 YSYEKL. V was shortened by 0 bases and J by 4 bases, with 18 bases between the two germline ends. The CDR3 loop reads CASSQDRGLDRVETQYF. The CDR3 DNA is TGCGCCAGCAGCCAAGATCGGGGACTAGACAGGGTAGAGACCCAGTACTTC.

The chain joins TRBV20-1 to TRBJ1-2; D is unclear. This CDR3 is 13 amino acids long. Deletions cut 3 bases from V and 9 bases from J, with 17 bases between. CDR1 DFQATT and CDR2 SNEGSKA come from the germline V gene (reference sequence). CDR3 in amino acids: CSASWQARNSYTF. CDR3 DNA: TGCAGTGCTAGTTGGCAGGCGCGAAATAGCTACACCTTC.

V is TRBV19 and J is TRBJ1-1; D gene unclear. Trimming left V 8 bases short and J 5 bases short, with 12 bases between. There are 12 residues in the CDR3. Looked up from germline, CDR1 is LNHDA and CDR2 is SQIVND (reference sequence). CDR3 nucleotide sequence: TGTGCCAGTCGATGGGAGGATACTGAAGCTTTCTTT. The encoded protein is CASRWEDTEAFF.

The chain joins TRBV27 to TRBJ2-2; D uncertain. V was trimmed by 4 bases and J by 1 base, leaving 4 bases between them. This CDR3 is 13 amino acids long. Germline V lookup: CDR1 MNHEY, CDR2 SMNVEV (reference sequence). The CDR3 sequence: CASSSLNTGELFF. The CDR3 bases are TGTGCCAGCAGTTCCCTGAACACCGGGGAGCTGTTTTTT.

V and J are TRBV12-3 or TRBV12-4 and TRBJ2-3, with D possibly being TRBD2 (5 bases). Trimming took 2 bases from V and 6 from J, leaving 9 bases between them. The CDR3 length is 13 residues. The CDR3 coding sequence is TGTGCCAGCAGTTTACTCAGCGGTGATACGCAGTATTTT. Its translation is CASSLLSGDTQYF.